Listed below are T cell receptor beta chains from one sample, sequenced in a study of technical replicates of blood from four donors. Profiling relied on immunoSEQ multiplex PCR, and the TCRdb table lists in-frame clones only, not all of them. The table has 65,000 to 80,000 clones, about 97% seen once. Source material: T cells isolated from PBMCs. These receptors all stem from a human donor in good health. Both conserved end residues are part of each CDR3.

TRBV30	TRBJ2-1	CACAPSNEQFF
TRBV5-1	TRBJ2-7	CASSSGQGVAYEQYF
TRBV7-6	TRBJ2-3	CASSSPWVETGSLITDTQYF
TRBV9	TRBJ2-3	CASSVGSGTSTDTQYF
TRBV4-3	TRBJ1-2	CASSQTFLGPGGYTF
TRBV4-1	TRBJ2-2	CASSRSGLNTGELFF
TRBV6-5	TRBJ2-7	CASSYSRAGSSYEQYF
TRBV28	TRBJ2-1	CASSLREKQFF
TRBV19	TRBJ1-1	CASSTGTVGTEAFF
TRBV10-3	TRBJ1-1	CAINIVDSPFNTEAFF
TRBV15	TRBJ2-1	CATSKPGRYEQFF
TRBV28	TRBJ1-5	CASSFIQVEQPQHF
TRBV18	TRBJ1-3	CASSPGTDGNTIYF
TRBV7-2	TRBJ2-7	CASSLGGGVIEQYF
TRBV7-2	TRBJ2-3	CASSPPQGNTQYF
TRBV28	TRBJ1-2	CASRPGSGNYGYTF
TRBV2	TRBJ2-1	CASTTATSFEQFF
TRBV2	TRBJ2-4	CASSERLAGAAVAKNIQYF
TRBV6-5	TRBJ1-5	CASSYGQLNQPQHF
TRBV4-3	TRBJ1-1	CASSQVGGVGAEAFF
TRBV2	TRBJ2-3	CASRRTSGRVTDTQYF
TRBV19	TRBJ2-1	CASSIDRPGIGEQFF
TRBV6-1	TRBJ2-7	CASSQRDNSYEQYF
TRBV29-1	TRBJ1-2	CSVEGRTGDGYTF
TRBV19	TRBJ2-7	CATAGTISYEQYF
TRBV27	TRBJ1-1	CASRTRQGAHTEAFF
TRBV5-1	TRBJ1-5	CASSLYPESNQPQHF
TRBV6-5	TRBJ2-2	CASSSGTGGGELFF
TRBV5-1	TRBJ2-7	CASSFNTRWTGGEQYF
TRBV9	TRBJ2-5	CASSVSTTQETQYF
TRBV19	TRBJ2-2	CASSNPRELFF
TRBV6-6	TRBJ2-3	CASSPGIGADTQYF
TRBV4-2	TRBJ2-1	CASSQDGGRDSYNEQFF
TRBV6-5	TRBJ1-2	CASRPRGRGGYTF
TRBV4-2	TRBJ2-7	CASSQELAREQYF
TRBV10-3	TRBJ2-2	CASEGVTTGELFF
TRBV4-2	TRBJ2-1	CASSQAGGPYNEQFF